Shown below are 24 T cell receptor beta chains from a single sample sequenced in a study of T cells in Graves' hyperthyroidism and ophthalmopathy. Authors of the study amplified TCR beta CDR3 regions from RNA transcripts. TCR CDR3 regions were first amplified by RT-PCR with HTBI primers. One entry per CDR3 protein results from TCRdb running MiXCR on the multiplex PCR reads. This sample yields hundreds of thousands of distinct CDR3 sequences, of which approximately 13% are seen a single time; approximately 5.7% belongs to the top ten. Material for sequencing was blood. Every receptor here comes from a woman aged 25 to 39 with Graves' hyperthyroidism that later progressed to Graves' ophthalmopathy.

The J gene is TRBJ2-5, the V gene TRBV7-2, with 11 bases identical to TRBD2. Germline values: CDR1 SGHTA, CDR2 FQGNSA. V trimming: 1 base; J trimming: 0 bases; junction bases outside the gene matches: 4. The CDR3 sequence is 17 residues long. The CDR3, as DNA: TGTGCCAGCAGCTTAGTGGCTAGCGGGGGGTACCAAGAGACCCAGTACTTC. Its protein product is CASSLVASGGYQETQYF.

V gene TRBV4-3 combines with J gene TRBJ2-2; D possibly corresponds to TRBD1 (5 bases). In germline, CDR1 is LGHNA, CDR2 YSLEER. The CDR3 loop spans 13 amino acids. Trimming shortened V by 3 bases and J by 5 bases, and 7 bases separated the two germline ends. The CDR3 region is CASSHSGTGELFF. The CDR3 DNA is TGCGCCAGCAGCCATTCAGGGACCGGGGAGCTGTTTTTT.

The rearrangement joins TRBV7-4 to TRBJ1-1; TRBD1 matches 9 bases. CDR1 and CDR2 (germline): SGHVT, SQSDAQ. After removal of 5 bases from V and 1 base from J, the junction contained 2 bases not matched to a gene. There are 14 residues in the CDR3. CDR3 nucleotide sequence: TGTGCCAGCAGCGAGACAGGGGGGAACACTGAAGCTTTCTTT. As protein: CASSETGGNTEAFF. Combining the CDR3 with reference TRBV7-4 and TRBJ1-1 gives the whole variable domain GAGVSQSPRYKVAKRGRDVALRCDSISGHVTLYWYRQTLGQGSEVLTYSQSDAQRDKSGRPSGRFSAERPERSVSTLKIQRTEQGDSAVYLCASSETGGNTEAFFGQGTRLTVV.

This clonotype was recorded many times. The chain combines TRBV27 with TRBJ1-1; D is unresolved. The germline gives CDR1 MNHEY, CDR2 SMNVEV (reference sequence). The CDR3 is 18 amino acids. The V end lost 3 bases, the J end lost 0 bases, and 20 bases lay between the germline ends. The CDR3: CASSFGSRKRSLNTEAFF. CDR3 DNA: TGTGCCAGCAGTTTTGGCAGCAGGAAGCGATCACTGAACACTGAAGCTTTCTTT.

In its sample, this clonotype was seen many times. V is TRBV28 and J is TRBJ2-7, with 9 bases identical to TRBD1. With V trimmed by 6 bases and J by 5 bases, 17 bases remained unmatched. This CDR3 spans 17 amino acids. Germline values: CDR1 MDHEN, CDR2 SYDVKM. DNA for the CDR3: TGTGCCAGCAGCAGCTCGGGGGGACAGGGTTCCCTCGACGAGCAGTACTTC. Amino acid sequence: CASSSSGGQGSLDEQYF.

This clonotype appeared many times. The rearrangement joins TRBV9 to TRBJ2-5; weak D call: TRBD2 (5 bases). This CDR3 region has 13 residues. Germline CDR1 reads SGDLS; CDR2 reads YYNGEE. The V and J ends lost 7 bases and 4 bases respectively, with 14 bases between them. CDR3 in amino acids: CASSRAVRETQYF. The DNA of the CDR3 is TGTGCCAGCTCGCGGGCTGTCAGAGAGACCCAGTACTTC.

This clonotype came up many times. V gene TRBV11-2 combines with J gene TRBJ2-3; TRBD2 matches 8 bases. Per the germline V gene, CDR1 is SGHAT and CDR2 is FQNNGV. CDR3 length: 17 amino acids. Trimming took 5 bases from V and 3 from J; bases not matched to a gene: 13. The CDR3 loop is CASSPSGSGRRTDTQYF. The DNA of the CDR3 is TGTGCCAGCAGCCCCTCGGGCAGCGGGAGAAGAACAGATACGCAGTATTTT.

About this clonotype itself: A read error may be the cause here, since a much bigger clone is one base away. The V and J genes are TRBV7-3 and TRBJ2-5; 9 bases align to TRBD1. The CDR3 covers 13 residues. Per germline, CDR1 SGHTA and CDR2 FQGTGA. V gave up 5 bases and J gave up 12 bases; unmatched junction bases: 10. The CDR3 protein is CASSPGWTGEKYF. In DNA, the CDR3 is TGTGCCAGCAGCCCCGGATGGACAGGGGAAAAGTACTTC. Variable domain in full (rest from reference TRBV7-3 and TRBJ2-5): GAGVSQTPSNKVTEKGKYVELRCDPISGHTALYWYRQSLGQGPEFLIYFQGTGAADDSGLPNDRFFAVRPEGSVSTLKIQRTERGDSAVYLCASSPGWTGEKYFGPGTRLLVL.

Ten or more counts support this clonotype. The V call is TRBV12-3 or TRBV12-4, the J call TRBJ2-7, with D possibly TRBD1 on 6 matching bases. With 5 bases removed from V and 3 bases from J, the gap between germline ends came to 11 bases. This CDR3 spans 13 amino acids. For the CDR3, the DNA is TGTGCCAGCAGTACAGGGAGCGTCTACGAGCAGTACTTC. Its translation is CASSTGSVYEQYF.

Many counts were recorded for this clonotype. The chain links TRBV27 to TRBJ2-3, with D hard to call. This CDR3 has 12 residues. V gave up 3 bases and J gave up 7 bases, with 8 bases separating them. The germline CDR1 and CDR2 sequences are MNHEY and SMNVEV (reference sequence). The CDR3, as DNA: TGTGCCAGCAGTTTTTCTCCGCATACGCAGTATTTT. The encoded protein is CASSFSPHTQYF.

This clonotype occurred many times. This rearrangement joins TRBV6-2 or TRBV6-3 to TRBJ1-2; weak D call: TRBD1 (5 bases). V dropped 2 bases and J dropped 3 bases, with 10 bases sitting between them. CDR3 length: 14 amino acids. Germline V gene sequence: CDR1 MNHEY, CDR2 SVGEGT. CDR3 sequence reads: CASSYLGTDYGYTF. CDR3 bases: TGTGCCAGCAGTTACCTCGGGACTGACTATGGCTACACCTTC.

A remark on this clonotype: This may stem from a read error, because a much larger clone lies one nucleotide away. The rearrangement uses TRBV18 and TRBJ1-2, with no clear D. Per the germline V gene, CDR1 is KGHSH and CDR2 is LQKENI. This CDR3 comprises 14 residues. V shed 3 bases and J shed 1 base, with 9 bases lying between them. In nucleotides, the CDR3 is TGTGCCAGCTCACCGACCCTGGATAACTATGGCTACACCTTC. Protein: CASSPTLDNYGYTF.

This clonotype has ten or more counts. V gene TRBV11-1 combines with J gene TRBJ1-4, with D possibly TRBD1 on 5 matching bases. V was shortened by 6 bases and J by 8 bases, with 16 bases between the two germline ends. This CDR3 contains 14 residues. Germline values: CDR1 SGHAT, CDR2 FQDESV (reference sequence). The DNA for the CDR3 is TGTGCCAGCAGAAGAATCGAAGAGGGGGAAAAACTGTTTTTT. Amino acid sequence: CASRRIEEGEKLFF. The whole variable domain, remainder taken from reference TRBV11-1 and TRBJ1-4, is EAEVAQSPRYKITEKSQAVAFWCDPISGHATLYWYRQILGQGPELLVQFQDESVVDDSQLPKDRFSAERLKGVDSTLKIQPAELGDSAMYLCASRRIEEGEKLFFGSGTQLSVL.

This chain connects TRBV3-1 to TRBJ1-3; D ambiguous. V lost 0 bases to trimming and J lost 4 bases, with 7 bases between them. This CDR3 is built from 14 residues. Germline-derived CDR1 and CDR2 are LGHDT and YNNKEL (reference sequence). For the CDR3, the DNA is TGTGCCAGCAGCCAAGATACTGCAGGAAACACCATATATTTT. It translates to CASSQDTAGNTIYF. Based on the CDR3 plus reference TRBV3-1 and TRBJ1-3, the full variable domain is DTAVSQTPKYLVTQMGNDKSIKCEQNLGHDTMYWYKQDSKKFLKIMFSYNNKELIINETVPNRFSPKSPDKAHLNLHINSLELGDSAVYFCASSQDTAGNTIYFGEGSWLTVV.

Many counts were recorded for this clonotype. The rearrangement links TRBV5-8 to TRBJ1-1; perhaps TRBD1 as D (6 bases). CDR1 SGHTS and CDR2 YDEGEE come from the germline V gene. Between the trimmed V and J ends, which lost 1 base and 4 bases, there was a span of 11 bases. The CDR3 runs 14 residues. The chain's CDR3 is CASSLSGGSTEAFF. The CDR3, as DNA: TGTGCCAGCAGCTTGTCTGGGGGCTCCACTGAAGCTTTCTTT.

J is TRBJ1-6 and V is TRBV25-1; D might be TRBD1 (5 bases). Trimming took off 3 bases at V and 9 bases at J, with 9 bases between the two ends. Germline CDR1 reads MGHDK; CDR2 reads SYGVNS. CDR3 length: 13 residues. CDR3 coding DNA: TGTGCCAGCAGTGACAGGGAAATTTCACCCCTCCACTTT. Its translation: CASSDREISPLHF.

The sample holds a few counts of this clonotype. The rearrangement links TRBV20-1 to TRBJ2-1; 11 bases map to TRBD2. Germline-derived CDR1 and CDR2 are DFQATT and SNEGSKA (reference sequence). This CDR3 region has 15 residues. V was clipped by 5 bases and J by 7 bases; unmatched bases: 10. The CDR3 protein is CSARTTSGSLNEQFF. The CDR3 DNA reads TGCAGTGCTCGGACTACTAGCGGGAGTTTGAATGAGCAGTTCTTC.

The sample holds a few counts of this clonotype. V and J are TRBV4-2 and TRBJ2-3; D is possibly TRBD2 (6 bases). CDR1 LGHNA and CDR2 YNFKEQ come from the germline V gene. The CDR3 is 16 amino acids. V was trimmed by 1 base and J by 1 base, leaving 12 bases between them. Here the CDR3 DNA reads TGTGCCAGCAGCCAAGCTTCATGGGGGGGCACAGATACGCAGTATTTT. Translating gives CASSQASWGGTDTQYF.

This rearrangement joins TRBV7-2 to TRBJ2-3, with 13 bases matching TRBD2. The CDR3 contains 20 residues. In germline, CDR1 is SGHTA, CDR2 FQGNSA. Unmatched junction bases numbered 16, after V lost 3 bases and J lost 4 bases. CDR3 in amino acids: CASSFSLGLAGERCSDTQYF. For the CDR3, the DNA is TGTGCCAGCAGCTTCTCCCTTGGACTAGCGGGAGAGAGGTGCTCAGATACGCAGTATTTT.

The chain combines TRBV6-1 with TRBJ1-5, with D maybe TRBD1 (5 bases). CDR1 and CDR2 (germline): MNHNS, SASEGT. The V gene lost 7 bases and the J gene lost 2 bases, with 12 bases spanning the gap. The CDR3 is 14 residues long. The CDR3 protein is CASNQGSGNQPQHF. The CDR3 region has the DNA TGTGCCAGCAACCAGGGATCGGGCAATCAGCCCCAGCATTTT.

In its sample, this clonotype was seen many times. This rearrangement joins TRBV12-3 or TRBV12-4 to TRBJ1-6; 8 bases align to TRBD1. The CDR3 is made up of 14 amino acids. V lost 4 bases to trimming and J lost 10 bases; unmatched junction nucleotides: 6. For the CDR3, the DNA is TGTGCCAGCAGTTCCGGACAGGGCACATCACCCCTCCACTTT. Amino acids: CASSSGQGTSPLHF.

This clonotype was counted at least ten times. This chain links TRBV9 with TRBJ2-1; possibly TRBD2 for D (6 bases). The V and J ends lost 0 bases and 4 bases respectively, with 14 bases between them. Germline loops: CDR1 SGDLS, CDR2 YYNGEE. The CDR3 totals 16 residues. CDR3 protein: CASSVGWRESYNEQFF. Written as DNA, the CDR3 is TGTGCCAGCAGCGTAGGGTGGAGGGAGAGTTACAATGAGCAGTTCTTC. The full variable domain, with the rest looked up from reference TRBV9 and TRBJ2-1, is DSGVTQTPKHLITATGQRVTLRCSPRSGDLSVYWYQQSLDQGLQFLIQYYNGEERAKGNILERFSAQQFPDLHSELNLSSLELGDSALYFCASSVGWRESYNEQFFGPGTRLTVL.

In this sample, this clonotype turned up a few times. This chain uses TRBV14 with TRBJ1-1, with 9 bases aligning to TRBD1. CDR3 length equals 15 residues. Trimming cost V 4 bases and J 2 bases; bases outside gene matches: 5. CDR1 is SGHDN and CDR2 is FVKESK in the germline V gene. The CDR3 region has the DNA TGTGCCAGCAGCCGAGGGACAGGGTATAACACTGAAGCTTTCTTT. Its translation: CASSRGTGYNTEAFF.

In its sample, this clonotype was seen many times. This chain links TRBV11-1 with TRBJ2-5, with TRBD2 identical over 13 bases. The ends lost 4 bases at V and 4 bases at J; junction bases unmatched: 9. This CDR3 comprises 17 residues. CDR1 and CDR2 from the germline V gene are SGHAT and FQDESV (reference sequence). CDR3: CASSSPERLAGGETQYF. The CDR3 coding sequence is TGTGCCAGCAGCTCTCCCGAACGACTAGCGGGAGGAGAGACCCAGTACTTC.